This TCR beta chain was identified during a study of shared clonotypes between healthy human individuals. Notes on the study in general: The sampled material consisted only of blood, and tissue repertoires are likely to differ. Memory subsets had estimated richness that was generally smaller than that of naive subsets.

As to this clone: The antigen is undetermined.

Some clones are missing from TCRdb's copy, which holds only in-frame ones; the method was immunoSEQ multiplex PCR. The sample has approximately 2.4 million clones, around 95% seen once; the top ten hold around 0.13%. Each of the donors was a healthy adult who was HIV-negative and had not had a recent acute infection or vaccination. This CDR3 is 11 amino acids long. V lost 5 bases to trimming and J lost 7 bases, with 8 bases between them. Germline lookup yields CDR1 MNHNY and CDR2 SVGAGI (reference sequence). What was sequenced was naive CD4+ T cells sorted from blood. Subset defined: CD45RA+ positively selected. The clonotype originates from a man between 18 and 29 years old in good health. The chain recombines TRBV6-6 with TRBJ1-1; D remains unclear. This CDR3 reads CASSTSGEAFF. The CDR3 nucleotides read TGTGCCAGCAGTACCTCAGGTGAAGCTTTCTTT.